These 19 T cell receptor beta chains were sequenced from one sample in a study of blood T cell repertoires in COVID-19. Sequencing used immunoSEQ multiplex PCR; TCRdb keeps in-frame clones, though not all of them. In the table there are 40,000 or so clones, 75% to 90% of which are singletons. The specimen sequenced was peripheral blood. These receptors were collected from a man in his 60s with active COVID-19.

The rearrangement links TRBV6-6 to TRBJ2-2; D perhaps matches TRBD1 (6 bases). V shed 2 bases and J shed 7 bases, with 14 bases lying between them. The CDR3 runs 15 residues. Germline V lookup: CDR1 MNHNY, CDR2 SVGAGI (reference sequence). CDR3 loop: CASSYTGSLGGELFF. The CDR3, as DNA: TGTGCCAGCAGTTACACAGGGTCACTGGGCGGGGAGCTGTTTTTT.

DNA of the CDR3: TGTGCCAGCTCACCTTTCGGGGGGAAGGACGAGCAGTACTTC. Encoded protein: CASSPFGGKDEQYF. The chain combines TRBV18 with TRBJ2-7, with 7 nucleotides matching TRBD2. The CDR3 covers 14 residues. Germline V CDR1 and CDR2: KGHSH, LQKENI. Trimming took 3 bases from V and 5 from J; bases not matched to a gene: 7.

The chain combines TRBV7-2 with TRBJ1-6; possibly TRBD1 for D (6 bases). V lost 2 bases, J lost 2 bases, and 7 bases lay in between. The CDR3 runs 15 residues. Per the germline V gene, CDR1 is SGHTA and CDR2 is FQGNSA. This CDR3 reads CASSLPGAYNSPLHF. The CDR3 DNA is TGTGCCAGCAGCTTACCAGGGGCCTATAATTCACCCCTCCACTTT.

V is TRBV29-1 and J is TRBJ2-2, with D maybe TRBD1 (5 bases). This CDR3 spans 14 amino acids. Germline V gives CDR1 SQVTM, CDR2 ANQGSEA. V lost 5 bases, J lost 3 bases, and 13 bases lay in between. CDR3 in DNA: TGCAGCGTTTTCTCCAGGGTGGACACCGGGGAGCTGTTTTTT. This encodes CSVFSRVDTGELFF.

The CDR3 loop is CASSSRVNYGYTF. The CDR3 DNA follows: TGTGCCAGTAGTTCCAGGGTTAACTATGGCTACACCTTC. This sequence joins TRBV19 and TRBJ1-2; possibly TRBD1 for D (5 bases). CDR1 is LNHDA and CDR2 is SQIVND in the germline V gene (reference sequence). The CDR3 runs 13 residues. Trimming shortened V by 5 bases and J by 1 base, and 8 bases separated the two germline ends. Full variable domain (missing parts from reference TRBV19 and TRBJ1-2): DGGITQSPKYLFRKEGQNVTLSCEQNLNHDAMYWYRQDPGQGLRLIYYSQIVNDFQKGDIAEGYSVSREKKESFPLTVTSAQKNPTAFYLCASSSRVNYGYTFGSGTRLTVV.

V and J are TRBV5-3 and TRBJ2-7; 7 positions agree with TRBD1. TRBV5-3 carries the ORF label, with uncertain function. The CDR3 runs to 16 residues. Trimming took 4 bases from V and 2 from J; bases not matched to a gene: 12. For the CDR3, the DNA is TGTGCCAGAAGCCGGTGGACAGGCGAACAACCCTACGAGCAGTACTTC. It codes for CARSRWTGEQPYEQYF.

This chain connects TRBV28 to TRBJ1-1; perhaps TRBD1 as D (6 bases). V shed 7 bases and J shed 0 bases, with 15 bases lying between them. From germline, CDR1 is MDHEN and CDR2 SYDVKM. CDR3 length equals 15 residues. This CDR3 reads CASNGGASLNTEAFF. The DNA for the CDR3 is TGTGCCAGCAATGGGGGCGCCTCGTTGAACACTGAAGCTTTCTTT.

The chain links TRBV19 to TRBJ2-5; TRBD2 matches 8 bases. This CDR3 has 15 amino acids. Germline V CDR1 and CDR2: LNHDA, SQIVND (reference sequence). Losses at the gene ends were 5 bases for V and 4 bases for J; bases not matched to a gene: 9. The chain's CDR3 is CASSPQAGVGETQYF. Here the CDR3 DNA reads TGTGCCAGTAGTCCCCAAGCGGGAGTAGGAGAGACCCAGTACTTC.

The CDR3 reads CASYNRDKETQYF. The CDR3, as DNA: TGTGCCAGCTACAACCGGGACAAAGAGACCCAGTACTTC. This rearrangement joins TRBV28 to TRBJ2-5; possibly TRBD1 for D (6 bases). The germline CDR1 and CDR2 sequences are MDHEN and SYDVKM. The CDR3 extends over 13 amino acids. V gave up 8 bases and J gave up 3 bases, with 13 bases separating them.

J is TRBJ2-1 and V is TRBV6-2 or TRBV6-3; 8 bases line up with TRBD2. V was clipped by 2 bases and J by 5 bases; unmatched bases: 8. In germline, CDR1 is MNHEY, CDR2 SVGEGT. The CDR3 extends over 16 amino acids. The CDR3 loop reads CASSYNGRADDNEQFF. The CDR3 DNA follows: TGTGCCAGCAGTTACAACGGGAGGGCCGACGACAATGAGCAGTTCTTC.

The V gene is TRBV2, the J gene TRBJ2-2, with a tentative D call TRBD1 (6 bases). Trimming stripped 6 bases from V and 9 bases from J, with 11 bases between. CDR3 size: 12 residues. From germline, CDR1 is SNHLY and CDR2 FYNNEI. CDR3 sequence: CASRAGARELFF. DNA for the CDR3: TGTGCCAGCAGAGCAGGGGCCCGGGAGCTGTTTTTT.

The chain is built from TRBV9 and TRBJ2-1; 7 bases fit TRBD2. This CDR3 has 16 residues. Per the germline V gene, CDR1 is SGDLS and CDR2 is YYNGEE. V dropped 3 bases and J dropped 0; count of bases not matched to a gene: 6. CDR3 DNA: TGTGCCAGCAGCGGAGCTAGCGGAAGCTCCTACAATGAGCAGTTCTTC. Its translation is CASSGASGSSYNEQFF.

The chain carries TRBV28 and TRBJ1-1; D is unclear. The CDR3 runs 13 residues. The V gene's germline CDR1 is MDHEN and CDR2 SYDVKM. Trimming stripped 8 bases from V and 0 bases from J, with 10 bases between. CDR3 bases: TGTGCCAGCTTTGGCAGGTTGAACACTGAAGCTTTCTTT. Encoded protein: CASFGRLNTEAFF.

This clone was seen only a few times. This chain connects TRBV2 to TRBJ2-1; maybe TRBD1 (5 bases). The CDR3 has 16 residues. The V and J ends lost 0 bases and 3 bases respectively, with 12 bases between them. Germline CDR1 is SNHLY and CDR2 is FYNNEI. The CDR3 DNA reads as TGTGCCAGCAGTGAAGCGGGGCGGACCCTCTACAATGAGCAGTTCTTC. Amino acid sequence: CASSEAGRTLYNEQFF.

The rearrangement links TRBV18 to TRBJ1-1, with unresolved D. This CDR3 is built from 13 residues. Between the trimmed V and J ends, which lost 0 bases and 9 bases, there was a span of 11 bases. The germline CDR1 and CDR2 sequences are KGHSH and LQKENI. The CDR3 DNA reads TGTGCCAGCTCACCACCGGGAGATGGGCAAGCTTTCTTT. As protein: CASSPPGDGQAFF.

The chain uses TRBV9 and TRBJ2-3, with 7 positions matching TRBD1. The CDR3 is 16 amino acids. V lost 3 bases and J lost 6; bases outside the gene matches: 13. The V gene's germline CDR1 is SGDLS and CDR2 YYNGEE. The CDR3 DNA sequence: TGTGCCAGCAGCGCCGAAGGGGGCTCAGGGGTGGATACGCAGTATTTT. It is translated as CASSAEGGSGVDTQYF.

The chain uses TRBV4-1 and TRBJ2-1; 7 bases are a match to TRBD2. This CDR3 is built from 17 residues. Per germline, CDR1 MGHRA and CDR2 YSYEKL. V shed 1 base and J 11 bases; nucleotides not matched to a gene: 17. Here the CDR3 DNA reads TGCGCCAGCAGCCAAGCAGTGGGGGAGGGCCTCCTGAATAAGCAGTTCTTC. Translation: CASSQAVGEGLLNKQFF.

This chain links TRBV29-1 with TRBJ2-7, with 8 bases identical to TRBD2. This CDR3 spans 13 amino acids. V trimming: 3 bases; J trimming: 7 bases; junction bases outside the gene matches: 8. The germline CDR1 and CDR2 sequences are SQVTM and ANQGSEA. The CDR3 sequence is CSVDGLAGSEQYF. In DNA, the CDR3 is TGCAGCGTTGATGGGCTAGCGGGTAGTGAGCAGTACTTC.

For the CDR3, the DNA is TGTGCCAGCAGTGAAGCTGGAGGGAATCAGCCCCAGCATTTT. The encoded protein is CASSEAGGNQPQHF. The chain uses TRBV6-1 and TRBJ1-5; D call uncertain. The CDR3 consists of 14 residues. V lost 0 bases and J 4 bases, leaving 7 bases between the germline ends. Germline lookup yields CDR1 MNHNS and CDR2 SASEGT.